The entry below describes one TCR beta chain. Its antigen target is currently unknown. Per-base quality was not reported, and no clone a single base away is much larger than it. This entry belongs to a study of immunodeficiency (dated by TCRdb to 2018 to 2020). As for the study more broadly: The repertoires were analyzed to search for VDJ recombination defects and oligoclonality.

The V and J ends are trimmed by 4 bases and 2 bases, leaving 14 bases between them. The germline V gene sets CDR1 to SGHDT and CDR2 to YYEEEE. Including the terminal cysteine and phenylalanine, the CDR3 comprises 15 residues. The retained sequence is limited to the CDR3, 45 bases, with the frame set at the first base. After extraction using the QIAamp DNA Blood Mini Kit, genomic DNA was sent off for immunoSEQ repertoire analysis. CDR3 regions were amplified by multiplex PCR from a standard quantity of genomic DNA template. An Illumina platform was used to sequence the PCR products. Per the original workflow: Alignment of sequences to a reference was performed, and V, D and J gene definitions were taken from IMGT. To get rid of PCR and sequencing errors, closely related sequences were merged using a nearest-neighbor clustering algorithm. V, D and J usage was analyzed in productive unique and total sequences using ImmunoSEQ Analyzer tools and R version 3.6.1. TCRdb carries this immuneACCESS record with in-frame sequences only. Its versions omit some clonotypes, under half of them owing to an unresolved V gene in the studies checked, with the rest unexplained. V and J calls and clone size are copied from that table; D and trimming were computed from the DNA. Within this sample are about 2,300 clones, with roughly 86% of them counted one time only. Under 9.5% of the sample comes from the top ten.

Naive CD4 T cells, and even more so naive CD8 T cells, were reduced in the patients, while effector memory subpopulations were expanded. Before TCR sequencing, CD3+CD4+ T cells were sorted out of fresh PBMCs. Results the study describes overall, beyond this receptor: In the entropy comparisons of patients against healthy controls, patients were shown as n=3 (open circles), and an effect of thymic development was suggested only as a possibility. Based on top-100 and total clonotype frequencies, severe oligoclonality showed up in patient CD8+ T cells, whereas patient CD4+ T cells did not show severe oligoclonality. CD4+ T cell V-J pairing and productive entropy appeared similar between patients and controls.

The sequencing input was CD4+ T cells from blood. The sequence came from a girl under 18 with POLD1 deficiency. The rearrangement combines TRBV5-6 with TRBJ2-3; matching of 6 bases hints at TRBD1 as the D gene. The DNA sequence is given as TGTGCCAGCAGCCTCCCGGGACAACACACAGATACGCAGTATTTT. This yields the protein CASSLPGQHTDTQYF.